The 14 T cell receptor beta chains below were found in one sample sequenced in a study of T-cell memory formation after mild COVID-19. TCRdb passed the 5' RACE reads through MiXCR, listing each CDR3 protein once. The sample includes about 560,000 distinct CDR3 sequences, about 18% of them seen just once. Sequenced material: PBMCs or a T cell subset sorted from them (not recorded which). Every receptor here comes from an adult woman who had mild COVID-19 (a few samples of this study predate the infection). Cell type and time point are not known.

The V call is TRBV18, the J call TRBJ1-1; 11 nucleotides agree with TRBD1. V gave up 5 bases and J gave up 4 bases; unmatched junction bases: 9. This CDR3 is built from 16 residues. Germline loops: CDR1 KGHSH, CDR2 LQKENI. CDR3 region: CASSTGQGARSTEAFF. CDR3 DNA sequence: TGTGCCAGCTCAACAGGACAGGGGGCTAGAAGCACTGAAGCTTTCTTT.

V is TRBV6-1 and J is TRBJ2-2; 12 positions agree with TRBD2. The CDR3 has 18 amino acids. Germline lookup yields CDR1 MNHNS and CDR2 SASEGT. V lost 7 bases and J lost 0; bases outside the gene matches: 9. The CDR3 nucleotides are TGTGCCAGCAACCAACTAGCGGGGGGCCTTACGAACACCGGGGAGCTGTTTTTT. As protein: CASNQLAGGLTNTGELFF.

This clonotype was counted a few times. The V and J genes are TRBV7-8 and TRBJ2-7; 9 nucleotides agree with TRBD1. V lost 1 base and J lost 3; bases outside the gene matches: 10. The CDR3 is 17 residues long. Per the germline V gene, CDR1 is SGHVS and CDR2 is FQNEAQ. The CDR3 sequence is CASSLEAGLGQGYEQYF. Here the CDR3 DNA reads TGTGCCAGCAGCTTAGAGGCGGGTTTGGGACAGGGCTACGAGCAGTACTTC.

The V call is TRBV11-2, the J call TRBJ2-3; possible D gene TRBD1, 5 bases. CDR1 SGHAT and CDR2 FQNNGV come from the germline V gene. The CDR3 loop spans 18 amino acids. V was shortened by 1 base and J by 1 base, with 18 bases between the two germline ends. The CDR3 protein is CASSLGTQVAIRTDTQYF. The CDR3, as DNA: TGTGCCAGCAGCTTAGGAACACAGGTCGCGATTCGCACAGATACGCAGTATTTT.

This clonotype was picked up many times. The J gene is TRBJ1-4, the V gene TRBV12-3 or TRBV12-4, with TRBD1 identical over 7 bases. The CDR3 has 14 amino acids. Trimming removed 5 bases from V and 4 bases from J; junction bases left unmatched: 4. The CDR3 region is CASSRTGNNEKLFF. CDR3 DNA: TGTGCCAGCAGTCGGACAGGCAATAATGAAAAACTGTTTTTT.

This sequence joins TRBV29-1 and TRBJ1-2; 7 bases align to TRBD1. CDR3 length: 14 residues. Germline V gene sequence: CDR1 SQVTM, CDR2 ANQGSEA. With V trimmed by 3 bases and J by 8 bases, 12 bases remained unmatched. The CDR3 DNA sequence: TGCAGCGTTGATCCCCAAACAGGGGCGGAGGGCTACACCTTC. Its translation is CSVDPQTGAEGYTF.

For this clonotype: This may arise from a read error, as a much more abundant clone is one base away. The chain couples TRBV5-6 to TRBJ1-2; perhaps TRBD1 as D (5 bases). Germline assignment: CDR1 SGHDT and CDR2 YYEEEE. This CDR3 region has 13 residues. V was clipped by 4 bases and J by 0 bases, with 7 bases between them. CDR3 in DNA: TGTGCCAGCAGCCGGGGGACTAACTATGGCTACACCTTC. This codes for CASSRGTNYGYTF.

A few counts support this clonotype. This chain uses TRBV5-4 with TRBJ1-1; D is unclear. V shed 4 bases and J shed 1 base, with 14 bases lying between them. In germline, CDR1 is SGHNT, CDR2 YYREEE (reference sequence). CDR3 length: 15 residues. The DNA for the CDR3 is TGTGCCAGCAGCCGTCCTACCGGTGCGAACACTGAAGCTTTCTTT. The encoded protein is CASSRPTGANTEAFF.

This clonotype was found a few times. The V call is TRBV19, the J call TRBJ1-1; D gene unclear. Trimming removed 3 bases at V and 7 bases at J, with 12 bases between. The CDR3 has 13 residues. Germline V gene sequence: CDR1 LNHDA, CDR2 SQIVND (reference sequence). CDR3 loop: CASSMLSPGEAFF. In DNA, the CDR3 is TGTGCCAGTAGTATGTTGTCCCCCGGTGAAGCTTTCTTT.

This clonotype has only one observation. The conserved phenylalanine or tryptophan normally closing the CDR3 is absent here, so this likely arose from a read error. V usage is TRBV5-1 and J usage is TRBJ2-5, with D unclear. This CDR3 region has 14 residues. Germline V gives CDR1 SGHRS, CDR2 YFSETQ. Trimming took 4 bases from V and 2 from J, leaving 12 bases between them. The CDR3 loop is CASSGGTIQETQYY. CDR3 bases: TGCGCCAGCAGCGGCGGAACGATTCAAGAGACCCAGTACTAC.

The chain links TRBV25-1 to TRBJ1-2, with D unresolved. The CDR3 runs 14 residues. The V gene's germline CDR1 is MGHDK and CDR2 SYGVNS. The germline V and J ends were trimmed by 2 bases and 7 bases, with 14 bases remaining between them. The CDR3 region is CASSEAGGFGGYTF. Written as DNA, the CDR3 is TGTGCCAGCAGTGAAGCGGGCGGTTTCGGTGGCTACACCTTC.

This clonotype was counted a few times. The chain joins TRBV6-2 or TRBV6-3 to TRBJ1-1, with a weak D call TRBD1 (5 bases). The CDR3 spans 14 residues. Germline loops: CDR1 MNHEY, CDR2 SVGEGT. V lost 5 bases, J lost 4 bases, and 14 bases lay in between. The CDR3 protein is CASSIQGSRTEAFF. The CDR3 coding sequence is TGTGCCAGCAGTATTCAGGGTTCGCGCACTGAAGCTTTCTTT.

This clonotype was detected ten times or more. V gene TRBV4-3 combines with J gene TRBJ2-7; the D call may be TRBD1 or TRBD2 (5 bases each). This CDR3 has 16 amino acids. Germline V gene lookup returns CDR1 LGHNA and CDR2 YSLEER. V was trimmed by 0 bases and J by 5 bases, leaving 17 bases between them. The CDR3 DNA reads TGCGCCAGCAGCCAAGATCTTATACGAGGGGTCAACGAGCAGTACTTC. Translating gives CASSQDLIRGVNEQYF.

In this sample, this clonotype turned up a few times. The DNA of the CDR3 is TGCGCCAGCAGCTTGGGATCCGTTCGACGGTTGAACACTGAAGCTTTCTTT. Its translation: CASSLGSVRRLNTEAFF. The chain is built from TRBV5-1 and TRBJ1-1; D is uncertain. Trimming cost V 0 bases and J 0 bases, with 15 bases left between them. The CDR3 extends over 17 amino acids. The germline V gene encodes CDR1 SGHRS and CDR2 YFSETQ.